These 25 T cell receptor beta chains originate from one sample sequenced in a study of cytomegalovirus exposure and HLA in healthy donors. Some clones are missing from TCRdb's copy, which holds only in-frame ones; the method was immunoSEQ multiplex PCR. This table has a few hundred thousand clones, roughly 85% appearing once. Sequencing was performed on PBMCs. The receptors derive from a woman younger than 35 in good health and CMV-seronegative.

The chain recombines TRBV6-1 with TRBJ2-7, with D possibly matching TRBD2 (5 bases). With 4 bases removed from V and 6 bases from J, the gap between germline ends came to 22 bases. The CDR3 loop spans 16 amino acids. From germline, CDR1 is MNHNS and CDR2 SASEGT. In DNA form, the CDR3 reads TGTGCCAGCAGTGCTACGCCTCCGGGCCGTAGCGCCGAGCAGTACTTC. Its protein product is CASSATPPGRSAEQYF.

The CDR3 is CASSLRDITTNEKLFF. CDR3 nucleotides: TGTGCCAGCAGTCTCCGGGACATCACAACTAATGAAAAACTGTTTTTT. This chain links TRBV6-6 with TRBJ1-4; D might be TRBD1 (6 bases). This CDR3 spans 16 amino acids. Germline V gene data show CDR1 as MNHNY and CDR2 as SVGAGI (reference sequence). The germline V and J ends were trimmed by 5 bases and 0 bases, with 13 bases remaining between them.

V gene TRBV5-1 combines with J gene TRBJ2-7, with 7 bases that match TRBD2. J lost 3 bases, V lost 3 bases, and 3 bases had no gene match. CDR3 size: 13 residues. CDR1 is SGHRS, CDR2 YFSETQ, per germline. The CDR3 loop is CASSSPGGYEQYF. CDR3 DNA: TGCGCCAGCAGCTCACCGGGAGGCTACGAGCAGTACTTC.

This clone was found a few times. The gene calls are TRBV2 and TRBJ1-2, with TRBD1 matching 7 bases. CDR1 and CDR2 from the germline V gene are SNHLY and FYNNEI. Trimming took 7 bases from V and 9 from J; bases not matched to a gene: 5. This CDR3 is 11 amino acids long. The CDR3 protein is CASTDRDRYTF. For the CDR3, the DNA is TGTGCCAGCACTGACAGGGATCGCTACACCTTC.

V gene TRBV5-6 combines with J gene TRBJ1-2, with D unresolved. The CDR3 covers 12 residues. The V gene's germline CDR1 is SGHDT and CDR2 YYEEEE. Deletions cut 1 base from V and 4 bases from J, with 5 bases between. The CDR3 nucleotides are TGTGCCAGCAGCTTGTCCAGCTATGGCTACACCTTC. Its translation is CASSLSSYGYTF.

The chain uses TRBV30 and TRBJ2-1, with 13 bases aligning to TRBD2. V gave up 2 bases and J gave up 9 bases; unmatched junction bases: 10. Germline CDR1 and CDR2: GTSNPN and SVGIG (reference sequence). The CDR3 is 16 residues long. This CDR3 reads CAWSWGTSGVGGEQFF. CDR3 nucleotides: TGTGCCTGGAGTTGGGGGACTAGCGGGGTGGGCGGTGAGCAGTTCTTC.

The chain has TRBV28 and TRBJ1-2; tentatively, D is TRBD1 (6 bases). V lost 3 bases to trimming and J lost 0 bases, with 14 bases between them. From germline, CDR1 is MDHEN and CDR2 SYDVKM. The CDR3 totals 16 residues. The CDR3 reads CASSFHTTGANYGYTF. CDR3 DNA: TGTGCCAGCAGTTTCCATACGACAGGAGCTAACTATGGCTACACCTTC.

This clone has just one count. The rearrangement uses TRBV5-1 and TRBJ2-7; 9 bases agree with TRBD1. The ends lost 3 bases at V and 5 bases at J; junction bases unmatched: 3. The CDR3 extends over 13 amino acids. From germline, CDR1 is SGHRS and CDR2 YFSETQ. The CDR3 here is CASSWTGVNEQYF. CDR3 bases: TGCGCCAGCAGCTGGACAGGGGTAAACGAGCAGTACTTC.

The rearrangement uses TRBV5-4 and TRBJ1-2, with 8 bases matching TRBD1. V shed 0 bases, J shed 8 bases, and the junction held 3 bases outside the gene matches. In germline, CDR1 is SGHNT, CDR2 YYREEE (reference sequence). The CDR3 spans 13 residues. The CDR3 DNA follows: TGTGCCAGCAGCTTGGGAGCAGGGGGCGGCTACACCTTC. Translated, it gives CASSLGAGGGYTF.

J is TRBJ2-1 and V is TRBV7-3, with 10 bases matching TRBD1. V lost 6 bases to trimming and J lost 5 bases; unmatched junction nucleotides: 13. CDR3 length: 17 residues. Germline assignment: CDR1 SGHTA and CDR2 FQGTGA. CDR3 protein: CASSHRRAGQGNNEQFF. The CDR3 coding sequence is TGTGCCAGCAGTCACCGTCGAGCGGGACAGGGGAACAATGAGCAGTTCTTC.

In nucleotides, the CDR3 is TGTGCCAGCTATTCTTGGGCAGGGCCGAACACCGGGGAGCTGTTTTTT. It translates to CASYSWAGPNTGELFF. This chain connects TRBV27 to TRBJ2-2; perhaps TRBD1 as D (5 bases). Germline V lookup: CDR1 MNHEY, CDR2 SMNVEV (reference sequence). Trimming shortened V by 8 bases and J by 0 bases, and 16 bases separated the two germline ends. The CDR3 consists of 16 residues.

The J gene is TRBJ2-1, the V gene TRBV6-1; TRBD2 matches 7 bases. The germline V gene encodes CDR1 MNHNS and CDR2 SASEGT. Trimming cost V 0 bases and J 10 bases; bases outside gene matches: 9. This CDR3 is built from 15 residues. The CDR3 spells CASSEAGGPLREQFF. In DNA, the CDR3 is TGTGCCAGCAGTGAAGCGGGAGGGCCTTTACGAGAGCAGTTCTTC.

The chain has TRBV28 and TRBJ1-2, with a possible D match to TRBD1 (6 bases). There are 12 residues in the CDR3. V lost 10 bases and J 4 bases, leaving 13 bases between the germline ends. Germline assignment: CDR1 MDHEN and CDR2 SYDVKM. In DNA form, the CDR3 reads TGTGCCATTCAGGGGCCTGGCTATGGCTACACCTTC. Amino acid sequence: CAIQGPGYGYTF.

V is TRBV9 and J is TRBJ2-7; 8 bases match TRBD2. CDR1 is SGDLS, CDR2 YYNGEE, per germline. V dropped 3 bases and J dropped 12; count of bases not matched to a gene: 8. This CDR3 is 12 amino acids long. The CDR3 region has the DNA TGTGCCAGCAGCGCCCTTAGCGGGGTGCTGTACTTC. The encoded protein is CASSALSGVLYF.

Comment on this clone: One end of the junction varies from germline; a read error may be responsible. The rearrangement links TRBV30 to TRBJ1-1, with 10 bases matching TRBD1. The CDR3 length is 11 residues. The germline gives CDR1 GTSNPN, CDR2 SVGIG (reference sequence). CDR3 in amino acids: CAWSVYSGQGF. The CDR3 coding sequence is TGTGCCTGGAGTGTATACTCGGGACAGGGGTTT.

The rearrangement links TRBV5-1 to TRBJ2-2; 8 bases map to TRBD1. The CDR3 consists of 18 residues. Unmatched junction bases numbered 13, after V lost 2 bases and J lost 4 bases. Germline CDR1 and CDR2: SGHRS and YFSETQ. The CDR3 here is CASSLLNIGQGPTGELFF. For the CDR3, the DNA is TGCGCCAGCAGCTTATTGAATATTGGACAGGGACCCACCGGGGAGCTGTTTTTT.

This clone was seen once. The rearrangement joins TRBV7-6 to TRBJ2-1; a possible D gene is TRBD2 (5 bases). The CDR3 contains 18 residues. Trimming left V 5 bases short and J 1 base short, with 21 bases between. Looked up from germline, CDR1 is SGHVS and CDR2 is FNYEAQ. CDR3 loop: CASSLLASLLGSYNEQFF. Written as DNA, the CDR3 is TGTGCCAGCAGCCTTCTGGCTAGCTTACTGGGTTCCTACAATGAGCAGTTCTTC.

The genes are TRBV29-1 and TRBJ1-1; D uncertain. The CDR3 is 14 amino acids. Germline loops: CDR1 SQVTM, CDR2 ANQGSEA. V was shortened by 4 bases and J by 1 base, with 13 bases between the two germline ends. CDR3 sequence: CSVVTLPGNTEAFF. CDR3 nucleotide sequence: TGCAGCGTTGTCACGCTTCCAGGGAACACTGAAGCTTTCTTT.

The V call is TRBV7-2, the J call TRBJ2-2; TRBD2 matches 9 bases. Germline V gives CDR1 SGHTA, CDR2 FQGNSA. CDR3 length equals 15 residues. Losses at the gene ends were 4 bases for V and 4 bases for J; bases not matched to a gene: 4. The CDR3 bases are TGTGCCAGCAGCTCTAGCGGGGCGCTCACCGGGGAGCTGTTTTTT. Translated, it gives CASSSSGALTGELFF. Full variable domain (rest looked up from reference TRBV7-2 and TRBJ2-2): GAGVSQSPSNKVTEKGKDVELRCDPISGHTALYWYRQSLGQGLEFLIYFQGNSAPDKSGLPSDRFSAERTGGSVSTLTIQRTQQEDSAVYLCASSSSGALTGELFFGEGSRLTVL.

J is TRBJ1-4 and V is TRBV28; 7 bases line up with TRBD1. This CDR3 spans 16 amino acids. Germline assignment: CDR1 MDHEN and CDR2 SYDVKM. Trimming cost V 5 bases and J 8 bases; bases outside gene matches: 14. The DNA for the CDR3 is TGTGCCAGCAGTCCATATGACAGGGTATGGAGGGAAAAACTGTTTTTT. This sequence encodes CASSPYDRVWREKLFF. The complete variable domain, with remaining parts taken from reference TRBV28 and TRBJ1-4, reads DVKVTQSSRYLVKRTGEKVFLECVQDMDHENMFWYRQDPGLGLRLIYFSYDVKMKEKGDIPEGYSVSREKKERFSLILESASTNQTSMYLCASSPYDRVWREKLFFGSGTQLSVL.

This chain uses TRBV4-1 with TRBJ2-7; 7 nucleotides line up with TRBD2. Germline V lookup: CDR1 MGHRA, CDR2 YSYEKL. This CDR3 is built from 18 residues. V lost 1 base to trimming and J lost 6 bases; unmatched junction nucleotides: 18. CDR3 loop: CASSQGVGRELFPGEQYF. DNA of the CDR3: TGCGCCAGCAGCCAAGGGGTTGGGCGGGAGCTTTTCCCCGGCGAGCAGTACTTC.

The rearrangement joins TRBV19 to TRBJ1-5; 7 bases line up with TRBD1. This CDR3 spans 15 amino acids. Germline CDR1 and CDR2: LNHDA and SQIVND (reference sequence). Germline trimming cut 6 bases from V and 3 bases from J; bases unmatched to any gene: 8. In DNA, the CDR3 is TGTGCCAGTAGCGATATGGACAGGAACAATCAGCCCCAGCATTTT. It is translated as CASSDMDRNNQPQHF.

The chain couples TRBV9 to TRBJ1-1; no definite D call. The CDR3 runs to 14 residues. V lost 0 bases and J 2 bases, leaving 8 bases between the germline ends. Germline V gene sequence: CDR1 SGDLS, CDR2 YYNGEE. This CDR3 is CASSVGSHNTEAFF. The CDR3 DNA sequence: TGTGCCAGCAGCGTAGGTTCCCATAACACTGAAGCTTTCTTT. Filled out from reference TRBV9 and TRBJ1-1, the complete variable domain reads DSGVTQTPKHLITATGQRVTLRCSPRSGDLSVYWYQQSLDQGLQFLIQYYNGEERAKGNILERFSAQQFPDLHSELNLSSLELGDSALYFCASSVGSHNTEAFFGQGTRLTVV.

The chain links TRBV5-1 to TRBJ2-7, with TRBD1 as a possible D gene (7 bases). Per germline, CDR1 SGHRS and CDR2 YFSETQ. V lost 4 bases, J lost 3 bases, and 17 bases lay in between. This CDR3 spans 15 amino acids. CDR3 sequence reads: CASSDAGQSNYEQYF. The CDR3 DNA sequence: TGCGCCAGCAGCGATGCGGGACAGAGTAACTACGAGCAGTACTTC. The entire variable domain, with the rest obtained from reference TRBV5-1 and TRBJ2-7, is as follows: KAGVTQTPRYLIKTRGQQVTLSCSPISGHRSVSWYQQTPGQGLQFLFEYFSETQRNKGNFPGRFSGRQFSNSRSEMNVSTLELGDSALYLCASSDAGQSNYEQYFGPGTRLTVT.

The chain combines TRBV6-5 with TRBJ2-1; D remains unclear. The CDR3 runs to 16 residues. The ends were cut back, 2 bases at V and 9 bases at J, with 20 bases in the middle. Germline loops: CDR1 MNHEY, CDR2 SVGAGI. The CDR3 is CASSYEASGYEGEQFF. As DNA, the CDR3 is TGTGCCAGCAGTTACGAGGCTTCCGGGTATGAAGGTGAGCAGTTCTTC.